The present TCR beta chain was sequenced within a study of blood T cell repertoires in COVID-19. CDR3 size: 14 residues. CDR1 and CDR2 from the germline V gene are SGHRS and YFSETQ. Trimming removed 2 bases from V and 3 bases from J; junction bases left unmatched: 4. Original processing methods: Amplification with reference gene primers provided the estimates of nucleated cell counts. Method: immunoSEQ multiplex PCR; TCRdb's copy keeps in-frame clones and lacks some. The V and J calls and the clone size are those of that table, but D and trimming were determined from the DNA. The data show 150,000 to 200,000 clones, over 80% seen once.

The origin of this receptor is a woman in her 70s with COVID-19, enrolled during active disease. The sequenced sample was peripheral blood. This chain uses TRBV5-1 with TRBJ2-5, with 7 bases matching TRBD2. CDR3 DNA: TGCGCCAGCAGCTTTTCCAGCGGGGAAGAGACCCAGTACTTC. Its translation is CASSFSSGEETQYF.